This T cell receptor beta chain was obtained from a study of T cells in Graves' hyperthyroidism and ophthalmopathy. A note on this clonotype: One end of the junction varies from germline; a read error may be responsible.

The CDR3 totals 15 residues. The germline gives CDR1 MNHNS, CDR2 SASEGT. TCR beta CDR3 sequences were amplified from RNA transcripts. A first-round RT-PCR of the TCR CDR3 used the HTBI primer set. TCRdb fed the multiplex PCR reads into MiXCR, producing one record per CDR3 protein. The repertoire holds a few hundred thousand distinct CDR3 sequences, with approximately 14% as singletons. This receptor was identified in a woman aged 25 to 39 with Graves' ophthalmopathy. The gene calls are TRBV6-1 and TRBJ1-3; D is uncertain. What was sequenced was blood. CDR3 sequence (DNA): TGTGCCAGCAGAGAAGAACAGTTCCCTGGAAACACCATATATTTT. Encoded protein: CASREEQFPGNTIYF.